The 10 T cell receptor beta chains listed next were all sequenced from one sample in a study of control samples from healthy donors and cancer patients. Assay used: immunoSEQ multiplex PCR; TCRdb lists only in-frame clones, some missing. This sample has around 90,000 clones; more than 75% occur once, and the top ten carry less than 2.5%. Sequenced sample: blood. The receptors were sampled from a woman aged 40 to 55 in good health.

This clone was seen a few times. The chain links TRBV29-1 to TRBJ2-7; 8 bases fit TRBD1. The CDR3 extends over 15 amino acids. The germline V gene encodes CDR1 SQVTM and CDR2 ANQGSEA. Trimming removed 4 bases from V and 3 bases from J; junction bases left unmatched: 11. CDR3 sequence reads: CSVVVEDRDFYEQYF. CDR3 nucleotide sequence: TGCAGCGTTGTCGTGGAGGACAGGGATTTCTACGAGCAGTACTTC.

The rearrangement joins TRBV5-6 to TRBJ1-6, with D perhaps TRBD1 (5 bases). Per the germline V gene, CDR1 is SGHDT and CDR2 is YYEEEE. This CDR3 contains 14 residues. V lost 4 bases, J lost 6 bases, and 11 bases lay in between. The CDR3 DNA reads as TGTGCCAGCAGCATGGGGCGGATTAATTCACCCCTCCACTTT. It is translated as CASSMGRINSPLHF.

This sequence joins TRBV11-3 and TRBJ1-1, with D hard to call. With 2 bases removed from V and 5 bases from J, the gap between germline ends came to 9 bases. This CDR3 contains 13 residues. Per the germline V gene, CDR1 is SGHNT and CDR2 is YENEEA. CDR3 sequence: CASSLRVGTEAFF. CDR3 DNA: TGTGCCAGCAGCTTAAGGGTGGGGACTGAAGCTTTCTTT.

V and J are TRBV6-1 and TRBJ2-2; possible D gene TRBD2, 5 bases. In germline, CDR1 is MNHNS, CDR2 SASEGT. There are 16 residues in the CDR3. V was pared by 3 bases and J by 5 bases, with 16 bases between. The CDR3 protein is CASSDWAVGGTGELFF. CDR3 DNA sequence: TGTGCCAGCAGTGACTGGGCAGTAGGAGGAACCGGGGAGCTGTTTTTT.

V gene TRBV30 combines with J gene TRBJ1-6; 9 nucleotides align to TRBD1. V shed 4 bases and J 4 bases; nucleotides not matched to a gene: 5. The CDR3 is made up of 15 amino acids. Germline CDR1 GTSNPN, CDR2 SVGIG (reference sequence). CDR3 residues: CAWTLQGAYNSPLHF. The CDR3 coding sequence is TGTGCCTGGACTCTACAGGGGGCGTATAATTCACCCCTCCACTTT.

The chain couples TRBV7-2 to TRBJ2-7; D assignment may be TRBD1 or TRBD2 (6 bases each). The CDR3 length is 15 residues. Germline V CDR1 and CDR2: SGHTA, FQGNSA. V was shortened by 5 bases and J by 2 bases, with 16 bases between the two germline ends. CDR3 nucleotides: TGTGCCAGCAGCCTAAGGGGGGTAAAAACCTACGAGCAGTACTTC. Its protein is CASSLRGVKTYEQYF.

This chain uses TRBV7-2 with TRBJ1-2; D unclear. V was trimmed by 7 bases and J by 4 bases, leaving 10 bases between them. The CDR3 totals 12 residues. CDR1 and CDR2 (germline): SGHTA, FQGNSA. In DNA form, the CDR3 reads TGTGCCAGCAACAACCATTCCTATGGCTACACCTTC. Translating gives CASNNHSYGYTF.

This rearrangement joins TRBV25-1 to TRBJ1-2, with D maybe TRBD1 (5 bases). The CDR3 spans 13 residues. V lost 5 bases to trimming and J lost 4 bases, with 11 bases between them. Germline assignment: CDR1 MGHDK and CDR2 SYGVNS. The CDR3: CASSPTEFYGYTF. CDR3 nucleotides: TGTGCCAGCAGTCCGACAGAGTTCTATGGCTACACCTTC.

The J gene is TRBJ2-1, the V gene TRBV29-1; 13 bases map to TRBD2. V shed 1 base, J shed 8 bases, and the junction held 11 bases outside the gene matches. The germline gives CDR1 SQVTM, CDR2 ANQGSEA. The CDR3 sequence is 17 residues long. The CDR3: CSVEVPGTSGAMDEQFF. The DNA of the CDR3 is TGCAGCGTTGAAGTTCCTGGGACTAGCGGGGCGATGGATGAGCAGTTCTTC.

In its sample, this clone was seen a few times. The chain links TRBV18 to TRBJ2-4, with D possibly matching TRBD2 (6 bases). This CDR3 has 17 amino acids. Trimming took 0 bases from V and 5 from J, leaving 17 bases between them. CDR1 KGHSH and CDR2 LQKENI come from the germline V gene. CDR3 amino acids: CASSPPWGGGDENIQYF. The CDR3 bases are TGTGCCAGCTCACCACCCTGGGGAGGCGGGGACGAAAACATTCAGTACTTC.